This entry lists 25 T cell receptor beta chains sequenced from one sample in a study of a mutant IDH1 vaccine in newly diagnosed glioma. The table came from immunoSEQ multiplex PCR; TCRdb's copy has only in-frame clones and leaves some out. The table lists fewer than 40,000 clones, approximately 83% of them singletons. No antigen has been assigned to these receptors. Indicated time point: week 47, end of study. Vaccinated patients received 300 ug of mutant IDH1 20-mer peptide per dose, with topical imiquimod. The starting material was PBMCs, obtained from a glioma patient whose treatment included an IDH1 peptide vaccine. All receptors derive from a man aged 25-40 years with glioma.

This clone has just one count. The rearrangement links TRBV19 to TRBJ2-2, with TRBD2 identical over 14 bases. This CDR3 has 20 amino acids. V shed 5 bases and J 4 bases; nucleotides not matched to a gene: 15. Germline V gene sequence: CDR1 LNHDA, CDR2 SQIVND (reference sequence). This CDR3 is CASSPAGTAGLAGVTGELFF. CDR3 nucleotide sequence: TGTGCCAGTAGTCCGGCCGGGACGGCGGGACTAGCGGGGGTCACCGGGGAGCTGTTTTTT.

The chain has TRBV7-6 and TRBJ1-3; the D is unclear. Trimming cost V 1 base and J 6 bases, with 4 bases left between them. The germline CDR1 and CDR2 sequences are SGHVS and FNYEAQ. The CDR3 consists of 12 residues. CDR3 loop: CASSLGENTIYF. The CDR3 nucleotides read TGTGCCAGCAGCTTAGGGGAAAACACCATATATTTT.

This clone appeared once. The genes are TRBV9 and TRBJ1-6; D remains unclear. V gave up 3 bases and J gave up 7 bases, with 11 bases separating them. The CDR3 runs 14 residues. From germline, CDR1 is SGDLS and CDR2 YYNGEE. The chain's CDR3 is CASSESGSNSPLHF. The CDR3 DNA reads TGTGCCAGCAGCGAAAGTGGGTCGAATTCACCCCTCCACTTT. Filled out from reference TRBV9 and TRBJ1-6, the complete variable domain reads DSGVTQTPKHLITATGQRVTLRCSPRSGDLSVYWYQQSLDQGLQFLIQYYNGEERAKGNILERFSAQQFPDLHSELNLSSLELGDSALYFCASSESGSNSPLHFGNGTRLTVT.

For this clone: At the DNA level, this CDR3 is encoded by other sequences in the same sample as well. V gene TRBV30 combines with J gene TRBJ1-2; D ambiguous. The CDR3 runs 13 residues. The germline CDR1 and CDR2 sequences are GTSNPN and SVGIG (reference sequence). V was clipped by 3 bases and J by 8 bases, with 16 bases between them. CDR3 DNA: TGTGCCTGGAGCGGGCGGACTCGAGTCGGCTACACCTTC. Translated, it gives CAWSGRTRVGYTF.

The chain joins TRBV29-1 to TRBJ2-7, with D unclear. The CDR3 spans 11 residues. Germline V gene lookup returns CDR1 SQVTM and CDR2 ANQGSEA. V was clipped by 4 bases and J by 6 bases, with 10 bases between them. The CDR3 coding sequence is TGCAGCGTTGTGTGGGGTAGCGAGCAGTACTTC. Its translation is CSVVWGSEQYF.

The chain uses TRBV5-1 and TRBJ2-5; 9 bases align to TRBD1. Germline CDR1 and CDR2: SGHRS and YFSETQ. CDR3 length equals 15 residues. V lost 2 bases to trimming and J lost 3 bases; unmatched junction nucleotides: 5. CDR3 amino acids: CASSFQGTGKETQYF. The CDR3 DNA follows: TGCGCCAGCAGCTTTCAAGGGACAGGGAAAGAGACCCAGTACTTC.

In its sample, this clone was seen once. This chain's CDR3 is CASSLDSTDQPQHF. The CDR3 DNA is TGCGCCAGCAGCTTAGATTCGACAGACCAGCCCCAGCATTTT. This rearrangement joins TRBV5-1 to TRBJ1-5, with a weak D call TRBD1 (5 bases). The CDR3 consists of 14 residues. Germline CDR1 reads SGHRS; CDR2 reads YFSETQ. V lost 2 bases and J 7 bases, leaving 13 bases between the germline ends.

The gene calls are TRBV9 and TRBJ2-7; the match to TRBD2 covers 8 bases. The CDR3 has 15 amino acids. V shed 0 bases and J 3 bases; nucleotides not matched to a gene: 5. CDR1 is SGDLS, CDR2 YYNGEE, per germline. The CDR3 DNA is TGTGCCAGCAGCGTAGGCGGGGGGCTGATCTACGAGCAGTACTTC. It codes for CASSVGGGLIYEQYF.

The J gene is TRBJ2-7, the V gene TRBV7-2; 8 bases agree with TRBD1. The V gene end was trimmed by 0 bases and the J gene end by 5 bases; junction bases not matched to a gene: 3. Germline-derived CDR1 and CDR2 are SGHTA and FQGNSA. This CDR3 has 14 residues. CDR3 coding DNA: TGTGCCAGCAGCTTAGCCAGGGGGCAGGACGAGCAGTACTTC. Protein product: CASSLARGQDEQYF.

J is TRBJ1-4 and V is TRBV6-5; D remains unclear. With 2 bases removed from V and 1 base from J, the gap between germline ends came to 8 bases. The germline V gene has CDR1 MNHEY and CDR2 SVGAGI. The CDR3 is 15 residues long. Here the CDR3 DNA reads TGTGCCAGCAGTTACCGGTTAGGAACTAATGAAAAACTGTTTTTT. It yields the protein CASSYRLGTNEKLFF.

The chain recombines TRBV19 with TRBJ2-5; 7 positions match TRBD2. The germline gives CDR1 LNHDA, CDR2 SQIVND (reference sequence). This CDR3 region has 13 residues. The junction had 3 bases not matched to a gene; V was cut back by 5 bases and J by 3 bases. CDR3 bases: TGTGCCAGTAGTCACCTAGCGGAAGAGACCCAGTACTTC. The encoded protein is CASSHLAEETQYF. The full variable domain, in which reference TRBV19 and TRBJ2-5 provide the parts outside the CDR3, is DGGITQSPKYLFRKEGQNVTLSCEQNLNHDAMYWYRQDPGQGLRLIYYSQIVNDFQKGDIAEGYSVSREKKESFPLTVTSAQKNPTAFYLCASSHLAEETQYFGPGTRLLVL.

The chain uses TRBV7-2 and TRBJ1-5; D remains unclear. CDR1 is SGHTA, CDR2 FQGNSA, per germline. The CDR3 sequence is 13 residues long. V was pared by 5 bases and J by 0 bases, with 5 bases between. CDR3 loop: CASSGNSNQPQHF. DNA for the CDR3: TGTGCCAGCAGCGGCAATAGCAATCAGCCCCAGCATTTT.

The rearrangement uses TRBV7-8 and TRBJ1-2, with 9 bases lining up with TRBD1. The V gene's germline CDR1 is SGHVS and CDR2 FQNEAQ. The CDR3 runs 14 residues. V was pared by 3 bases and J by 8 bases, with 7 bases of the junction left unmatched. As DNA, the CDR3 is TGTGCCAGCAGCTTCCGGGACAGGGAAGGAGGCTACACCTTC. As protein: CASSFRDREGGYTF.

The chain couples TRBV7-9 to TRBJ2-7; D is perhaps TRBD1 (6 bases). The V gene lost 5 bases and the J gene lost 2 bases, with 19 bases spanning the gap. From germline, CDR1 is SEHNR and CDR2 FQNEAQ (reference sequence). The CDR3 has 16 residues. The CDR3 reads CASSLPGETTTYEQYF. The CDR3 DNA reads TGTGCCAGCAGCCTCCCAGGGGAAACTACGACCTACGAGCAGTACTTC.

V and J are TRBV19 and TRBJ2-5; 13 nucleotides agree with TRBD2. From germline, CDR1 is LNHDA and CDR2 SQIVND (reference sequence). The CDR3 spans 15 residues. V lost 3 bases, J lost 4 bases, and 2 bases stayed unmatched. CDR3 sequence: CASSMTSGGRETQYF. CDR3 nucleotide sequence: TGTGCCAGTAGTATGACTAGCGGGGGGCGAGAGACCCAGTACTTC.

There are a few counts of this clone. This chain joins TRBV6-5 and TRBJ1-1; D not resolved. The CDR3 covers 15 residues. The V gene lost 0 bases and the J gene lost 0 bases, with 8 bases spanning the gap. CDR1 is MNHEY and CDR2 is SVGAGI in the germline V gene. The DNA for the CDR3 is TGTGCCAGCAGTTACTCGGGAGCGATGAACACTGAAGCTTTCTTT. This encodes CASSYSGAMNTEAFF.

In nucleotides, the CDR3 is TGTGCCAGTAGTATCGGGGCCAGCAATCAGCCCCAGCATTTT. Protein: CASSIGASNQPQHF. V is TRBV19 and J is TRBJ1-5; TRBD1 might be the D (5 bases). Trimming removed 3 bases at V and 1 base at J, with 7 bases between. This CDR3 spans 14 amino acids. CDR1 LNHDA and CDR2 SQIVND come from the germline V gene (reference sequence). The variable domain in full, with the rest retrieved from reference TRBV19 and TRBJ1-5, is DGGITQSPKYLFRKEGQNVTLSCEQNLNHDAMYWYRQDPGQGLRLIYYSQIVNDFQKGDIAEGYSVSREKKESFPLTVTSAQKNPTAFYLCASSIGASNQPQHFGDGTRLSIL.

The chain combines TRBV2 with TRBJ2-5; D is perhaps TRBD2 (6 bases). The germline V gene has CDR1 SNHLY and CDR2 FYNNEI. V lost 6 bases to trimming and J lost 5 bases, with 10 bases between them. This CDR3 region has 12 residues. CDR3 loop: CASRRGEETQYF. The CDR3 region has the DNA TGTGCCAGCAGGCGGGGCGAGGAGACCCAGTACTTC. The complete variable domain, with remaining parts taken from reference TRBV2 and TRBJ2-5, reads EPEVTQTPSHQVTQMGQEVILRCVPISNHLYFYWYRQILGQKVEFLVSFYNNEISEKSEIFDDQFSVERPDGSNFTLKIRSTKLEDSAMYFCASRRGEETQYFGPGTRLLVL.

The genes are TRBV7-2 and TRBJ1-5; D gene ambiguous. Between the trimmed V and J ends, which lost 1 base and 6 bases, there was a span of 13 bases. CDR1 is SGHTA, CDR2 FQGNSA, per germline. CDR3 length: 15 amino acids. CDR3 protein: CASSLGHSGGQPQHF. The CDR3 DNA follows: TGTGCCAGCAGCTTAGGCCACAGCGGAGGTCAGCCCCAGCATTTT. Looking up the rest from reference TRBV7-2 and TRBJ1-5 gives the full variable domain: GAGVSQSPSNKVTEKGKDVELRCDPISGHTALYWYRQSLGQGLEFLIYFQGNSAPDKSGLPSDRFSAERTGGSVSTLTIQRTQQEDSAVYLCASSLGHSGGQPQHFGDGTRLSIL.

This clone appeared a few times. The V and J genes are TRBV30 and TRBJ1-1; D not certain. V was clipped by 2 bases and J by 3 bases, with 10 bases between them. This CDR3 has 13 amino acids. The V gene's germline CDR1 is GTSNPN and CDR2 SVGIG (reference sequence). The CDR3 DNA reads TGTGCCTGGAGTCCAGATTCGGACACTGAAGCTTTCTTT. Protein sequence: CAWSPDSDTEAFF.

V gene TRBV11-1 combines with J gene TRBJ1-1, with D possibly TRBD1 on 6 matching bases. The V and J ends lost 1 base and 0 bases respectively, with 15 bases between them. There are 17 residues in the CDR3. Germline assignment: CDR1 SGHAT and CDR2 FQDESV (reference sequence). CDR3 DNA: TGTGCCAGCAGCTTAGAGTTAGCAGGGGCCTTGAACACTGAAGCTTTCTTT. This encodes CASSLELAGALNTEAFF. Based on the CDR3 plus reference TRBV11-1 and TRBJ1-1, the full variable domain is EAEVAQSPRYKITEKSQAVAFWCDPISGHATLYWYRQILGQGPELLVQFQDESVVDDSQLPKDRFSAERLKGVDSTLKIQPAELGDSAMYLCASSLELAGALNTEAFFGQGTRLTVV.

This chain connects TRBV28 to TRBJ1-1; D may be TRBD1 (5 bases). The germline V gene encodes CDR1 MDHEN and CDR2 SYDVKM. This CDR3 is 14 amino acids long. V was clipped by 5 bases and J by 1 base, with 11 bases between them. In nucleotides, the CDR3 is TGTGCCAGCAGTCCTGTAGGGGAGAACACTGAAGCTTTCTTT. This translates into CASSPVGENTEAFF.

In this sample, this clone turned up once. The rearrangement uses TRBV5-1 and TRBJ2-7, with 9 bases fitting TRBD1. The CDR3 runs 15 residues. The V gene end was trimmed by 0 bases and the J gene end by 4 bases; junction bases not matched to a gene: 5. Germline-derived CDR1 and CDR2 are SGHRS and YFSETQ. CDR3 in amino acids: CASSLGEDRGYEQYF. CDR3 DNA: TGCGCCAGCAGCTTGGGAGAGGACAGGGGTTACGAGCAGTACTTC.

This clone was observed a single time. This chain joins TRBV2 and TRBJ1-6; D gene uncertain. This CDR3 is 17 amino acids long. Deletions cut 3 bases from V and 3 bases from J, with 15 bases between. Germline CDR1 SNHLY, CDR2 FYNNEI. CDR3 nucleotide sequence: TGTGCCAGCAGTGATGGGAAGGGAATGGGCTATAATTCACCCCTCCACTTT. This translates into CASSDGKGMGYNSPLHF.

This chain links TRBV5-6 with TRBJ2-5, with a possible D match to TRBD2 (5 bases). The CDR3 covers 14 residues. Trimming took off 4 bases at V and 3 bases at J, with 13 bases between the two ends. The germline V gene encodes CDR1 SGHDT and CDR2 YYEEEE. The CDR3: CASSRDGLEETQYF. CDR3 in DNA: TGTGCCAGCAGCCGTGACGGACTCGAAGAGACCCAGTACTTC.